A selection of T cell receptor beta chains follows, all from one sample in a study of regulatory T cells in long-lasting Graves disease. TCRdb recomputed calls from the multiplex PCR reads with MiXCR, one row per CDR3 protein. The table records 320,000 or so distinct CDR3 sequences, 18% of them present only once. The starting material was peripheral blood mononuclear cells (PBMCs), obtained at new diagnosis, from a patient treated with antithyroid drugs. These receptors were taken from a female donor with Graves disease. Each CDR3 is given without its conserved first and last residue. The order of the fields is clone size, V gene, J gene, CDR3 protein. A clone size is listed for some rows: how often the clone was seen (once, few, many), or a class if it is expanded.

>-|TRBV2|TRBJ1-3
ASSALAGNTIY
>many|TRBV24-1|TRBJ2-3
ATSEASGTDTQY
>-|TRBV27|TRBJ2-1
ASSESGLAGYNEQF
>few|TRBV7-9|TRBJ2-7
ASSQGLGRSSYEQY
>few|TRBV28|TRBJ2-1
ASSLPLPGQGSVGEQF
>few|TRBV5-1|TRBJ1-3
ASSLAPANTIY
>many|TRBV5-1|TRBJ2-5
ASSPGLAGGLGETQY
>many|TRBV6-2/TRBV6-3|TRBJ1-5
ASSYRAQGHQPQH
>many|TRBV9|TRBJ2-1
ASSVELAGGPEQF
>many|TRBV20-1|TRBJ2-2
SAQPPDGNTGELF
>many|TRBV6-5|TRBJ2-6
ASSSAHYSGANVLT
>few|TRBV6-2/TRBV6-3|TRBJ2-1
ASSYSPENEQF
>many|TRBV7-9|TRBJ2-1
ASSLVGDPTYNEQF
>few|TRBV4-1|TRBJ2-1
ASSYRTNNEQF
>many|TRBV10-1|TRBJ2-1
ASSRGTEQF
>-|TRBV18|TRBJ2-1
ASSPRIPGRTGGYNEQF
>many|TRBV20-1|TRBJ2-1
SASGRTYNEQF
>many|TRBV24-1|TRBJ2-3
ATSDLIAGKPATTDTQY
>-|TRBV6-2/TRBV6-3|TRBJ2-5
ASSYSSRRARGTETQY
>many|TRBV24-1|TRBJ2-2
ATSDHRGLAAGELF
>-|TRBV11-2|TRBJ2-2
ASSLMRATGELF
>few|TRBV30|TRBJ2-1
AWSRGNEQF
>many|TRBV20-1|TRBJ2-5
SARDHLAGVSQY
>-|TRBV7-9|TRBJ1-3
ASSLLVQPDK
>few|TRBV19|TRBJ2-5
ASRVAGTETQY
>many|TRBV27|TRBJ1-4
ASSLTTGSGEKLF
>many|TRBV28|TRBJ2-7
ASSPGRGEVPREQY
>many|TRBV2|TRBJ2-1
ASQELAGGYNEQF
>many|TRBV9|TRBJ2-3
ASSVRAGVASSTDTQY
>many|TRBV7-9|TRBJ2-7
ASSWGQGGYEQY
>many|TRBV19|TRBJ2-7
ASSIQTRTDPYEQY
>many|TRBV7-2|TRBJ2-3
ASSPFASGRASDTQY
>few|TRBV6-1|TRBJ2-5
ASSANTGGYETQY
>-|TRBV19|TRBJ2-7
ASSNQGDGLDEQY
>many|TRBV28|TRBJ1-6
ASSFDVNSPLH
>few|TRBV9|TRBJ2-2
ASSPPWGTGELF
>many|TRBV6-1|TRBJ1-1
ASSEAGHTEAF
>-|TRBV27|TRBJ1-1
ASSPPGQGAKAF
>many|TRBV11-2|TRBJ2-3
ASSLYRRIRDFPADTQY
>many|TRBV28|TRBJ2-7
ASNSLAGQGYHEQY
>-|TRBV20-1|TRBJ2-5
SARKTQPETQY